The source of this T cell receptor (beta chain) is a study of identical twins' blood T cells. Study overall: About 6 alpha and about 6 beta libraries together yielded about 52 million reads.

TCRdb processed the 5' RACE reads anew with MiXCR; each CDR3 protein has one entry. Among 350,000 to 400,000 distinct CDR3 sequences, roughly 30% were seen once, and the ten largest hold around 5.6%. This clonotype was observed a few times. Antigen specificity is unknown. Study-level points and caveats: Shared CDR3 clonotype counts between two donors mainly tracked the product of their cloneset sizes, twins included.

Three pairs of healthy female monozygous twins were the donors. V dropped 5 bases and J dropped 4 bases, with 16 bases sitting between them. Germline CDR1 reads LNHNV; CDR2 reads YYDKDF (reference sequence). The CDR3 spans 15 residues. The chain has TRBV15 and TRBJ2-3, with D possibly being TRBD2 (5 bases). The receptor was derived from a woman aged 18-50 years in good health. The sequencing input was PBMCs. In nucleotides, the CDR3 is TGTGCCACCAGCTCGCGACCCCCACTAGCAGATACGCAGTATTTT. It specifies CATSSRPPLADTQYF.